This T cell receptor (beta chain) was found in a study of T-cell memory formation after mild COVID-19. General study results and limits: CD4+ bias marked clones expanding day 15 to 37, unlike balanced contracting clones.

TCRdb used MiXCR to reprocess the 5' RACE reads, holding one entry per CDR3 protein. The repertoire includes over 120,000 distinct CDR3 sequences, about 5.7% of them detected once, and 2% to 2.5% sits in the top ten. This clonotype was seen a handful of times. Its antigen is still unknown. Compared with germline, one end of the junction differs, possibly owing to a read error. The CDR3 contains 15 residues. CDR1 is MNHEY and CDR2 is SVGAGI in the germline V gene. This chain joins TRBV6-5 and TRBJ2-1, with 7 bases identical to TRBD2. This TCR was recovered from an adult woman who had mild COVID-19 (a few samples of this study predate the infection). Cell type and time point are not known. Sequenced sample: PBMCs or a T cell subset sorted from them (not recorded which). CDR3 nucleotides: TGTGCCAGCAGCTCCCAGGCTAGCGGCGTCAATGGGCAGTTCTTC. Translation: CASSSQASGVNGQFF.